This entry lists 3 T cell receptor beta chains sequenced from one sample in a study of blood T cell repertoires in COVID-19. TCRdb keeps only in-frame clones here, not all; method: immunoSEQ multiplex PCR. This sample has around 270,000 clones, with roughly 86% found just once. The sample taken for sequencing was peripheral blood. The source of these receptors is a man aged 35 to 55 who had recovered from COVID-19.

The table lists this clone with a count of one. The CDR3 sequence is CASSVGTGGLNEKLFF. Here the CDR3 DNA reads TGTGCCAGCAGCGTAGGGACAGGGGGCCTTAATGAAAAACTGTTTTTT. The chain joins TRBV9 to TRBJ1-4, with 11 bases identical to TRBD1. CDR3 size: 16 residues. CDR1 is SGDLS, CDR2 YYNGEE, per germline. V gave up 0 bases and J gave up 4 bases; unmatched junction bases: 2.

This chain uses TRBV7-2 with TRBJ2-1, with TRBD2 identical over 9 bases. The germline gives CDR1 SGHTA, CDR2 FQGNSA. Trimming at V came to 5 bases and at J to 8 bases, leaving 10 bases not matched to a gene. The CDR3 covers 15 residues. The CDR3 spells CASSRGGAPYDEQFF. The CDR3 DNA sequence: TGTGCCAGCAGCCGCGGGGGGGCCCCCTATGATGAGCAGTTCTTC.

CDR3 DNA: TGTGCCAGCGCCTCCGCGGGCCTCCCCGAGCAGTACTTC. Translating it yields CASASAGLPEQYF. J is TRBJ2-7 and V is TRBV6-5; a possible D gene is TRBD2 (5 bases). The germline CDR1 and CDR2 sequences are MNHEY and SVGAGI. The CDR3 sequence is 13 residues long. V shed 8 bases and J shed 6 bases, with 17 bases lying between them.